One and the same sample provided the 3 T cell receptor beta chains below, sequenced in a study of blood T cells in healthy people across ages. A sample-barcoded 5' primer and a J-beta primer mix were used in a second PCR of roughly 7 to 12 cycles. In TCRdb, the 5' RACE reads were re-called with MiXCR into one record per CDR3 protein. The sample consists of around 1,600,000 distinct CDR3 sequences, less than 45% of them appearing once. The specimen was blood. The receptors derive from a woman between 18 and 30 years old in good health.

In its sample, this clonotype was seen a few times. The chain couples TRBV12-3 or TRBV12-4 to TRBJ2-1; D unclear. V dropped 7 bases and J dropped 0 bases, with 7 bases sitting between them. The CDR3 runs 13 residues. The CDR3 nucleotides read TGTGCCAGCACCCACTCCTCCTACAATGAGCAGTTCTTC. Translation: CASTHSSYNEQFF.

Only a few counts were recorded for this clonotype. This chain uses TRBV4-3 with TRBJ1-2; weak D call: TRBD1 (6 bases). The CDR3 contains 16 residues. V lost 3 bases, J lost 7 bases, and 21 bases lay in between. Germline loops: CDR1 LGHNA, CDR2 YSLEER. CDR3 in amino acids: CASSQASDRPWGGYTF. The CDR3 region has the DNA TGCGCCAGCAGCCAGGCCTCAGACAGGCCCTGGGGTGGCTACACCTTC.

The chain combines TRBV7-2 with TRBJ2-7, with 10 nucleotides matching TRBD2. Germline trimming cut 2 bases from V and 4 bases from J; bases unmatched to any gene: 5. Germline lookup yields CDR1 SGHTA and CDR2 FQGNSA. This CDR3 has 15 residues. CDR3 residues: CASSLSGSGGYEQYF. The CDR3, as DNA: TGTGCCAGCAGCTTAAGTGGTAGCGGGGGGTACGAGCAGTACTTC.